The 32 T cell receptor beta chains reported below all come from one sample, sequenced in a study of OX40 agonist ivuxolimab in advanced cancers. Library preparation used the immunoSEQ multiplex PCR assay. The table was pulled from immuneACCESS by TCRdb, which kept in-frame rearrangements only. Such tables lose some clones; where checked, under half of the loss comes from unresolved V genes, and the rest has no known cause. The sample yields roughly 48,000 clones; roughly 89% were counted once. 30% to 35% of the sample rests with the top ten. Here the sequenced sample was CD4+ or CD8+ T cells sorted from blood, taken in a trial of the OX40 agonist ivuxolimab. The receptors originated from an adult with an advanced solid tumor such as melanoma, head and neck, liver or kidney cancer.

This chain uses TRBV27 with TRBJ1-4, with TRBD1 matching over 11 bases. CDR1 MNHEY and CDR2 SMNVEV come from the germline V gene (reference sequence). The V gene end was trimmed by 6 bases and the J gene end by 8 bases; junction bases not matched to a gene: 11. The CDR3 loop spans 16 amino acids. The CDR3 coding sequence is TGTGCCAGCAGGACCGGGACAGGGGGACCGGGGGAAAAACTGTTTTTT. The encoded protein is CASRTGTGGPGEKLFF.

This rearrangement joins TRBV7-7 to TRBJ1-5; a weak D match, TRBD1 (6 bases). Germline values: CDR1 SSHAT, CDR2 FNYEAQ (reference sequence). The CDR3 runs 18 residues. The V end lost 5 bases, the J end lost 0 bases, and 20 bases lay between the germline ends. This chain's CDR3 is CASSTGGGSWYSNQPQHF. CDR3 DNA: TGTGCCAGCAGCACGGGGGGGGGCTCTTGGTATAGCAATCAGCCCCAGCATTTT.

The chain couples TRBV28 to TRBJ2-1; a possible D gene is TRBD2 (6 bases). Trimming stripped 2 bases from V and 12 bases from J, with 8 bases between. Looked up from germline, CDR1 is MDHEN and CDR2 is SYDVKM. This CDR3 is 11 amino acids long. The CDR3 loop reads CASSLGTLQFF. For the CDR3, the DNA is TGTGCCAGCAGTTTAGGGACTCTGCAGTTCTTC.

The chain couples TRBV2 to TRBJ1-4; the D gene is possibly TRBD1 (5 bases). The V end was cut by 8 bases, the J end by 1 base, with 11 bases between. This CDR3 is 14 amino acids long. Looked up from germline, CDR1 is SNHLY and CDR2 is FYNNEI. The CDR3, as DNA: TGTGCCAGCGATCTGGGACTAACTAATGAAAAACTGTTTTTT. Its translation is CASDLGLTNEKLFF.

This clone was found a few times. The J gene is TRBJ2-2, the V gene TRBV19, with unresolved D. This CDR3 comprises 12 residues. Germline lookup yields CDR1 LNHDA and CDR2 SQIVND (reference sequence). V lost 5 bases, J lost 4 bases, and 5 bases lay in between. CDR3: CASSWSTGELFF. The DNA of the CDR3 is TGTGCCAGTAGTTGGAGCACCGGGGAGCTGTTTTTT. The whole variable domain, remainder taken from reference TRBV19 and TRBJ2-2, is DGGITQSPKYLFRKEGQNVTLSCEQNLNHDAMYWYRQDPGQGLRLIYYSQIVNDFQKGDIAEGYSVSREKKESFPLTVTSAQKNPTAFYLCASSWSTGELFFGEGSRLTVL.

The J gene is TRBJ2-3, the V gene TRBV25-1, with D hard to call. The V end was cut by 4 bases, the J end by 3 bases, with 11 bases between. Germline V gene sequence: CDR1 MGHDK, CDR2 SYGVNS. This CDR3 spans 14 amino acids. The CDR3 nucleotides read TGTGCCAGCAGTGGGTGGGGTCCTACAGATACGCAGTATTTT. It is translated as CASSGWGPTDTQYF.

V gene TRBV18 combines with J gene TRBJ2-1, with D possibly TRBD1 on 5 matching bases. The CDR3 covers 16 residues. Germline CDR1 is KGHSH and CDR2 is LQKENI. Trimming stripped 2 bases from V and 3 bases from J, with 14 bases between. CDR3 region: CASSPAGYLYYNEQFF. CDR3 nucleotide sequence: TGTGCCAGCTCACCAGCAGGGTACCTATACTACAATGAGCAGTTCTTC.

This clone has just one count. The gene calls are TRBV6-6 and TRBJ2-2; the match to TRBD2 covers 8 bases. Germline CDR1 and CDR2: MNHNY and SVGAGI (reference sequence). The CDR3 has 16 amino acids. The V segment lost 6 bases and the J segment 4 bases; nucleotides outside the gene matches: 10. In DNA form, the CDR3 reads TGTGCCAGCAGCCCCCGAGATAGCGGGATCACCGGGGAGCTGTTTTTT. Translating it yields CASSPRDSGITGELFF.

In this sample, this clone turned up a few times. J is TRBJ2-7 and V is TRBV4-1, with D possibly TRBD2 on 5 matching bases. This CDR3 has 15 residues. Deletions cut 3 bases from V and 2 bases from J, with 14 bases between. Per germline, CDR1 MGHRA and CDR2 YSYEKL. The CDR3 loop reads CASSHRGGSTYEQYF. Here the CDR3 DNA reads TGCGCCAGCAGCCATCGGGGTGGGTCTACCTACGAGCAGTACTTC.

J is TRBJ2-7 and V is TRBV4-1, with TRBD1 identical over 9 bases. Germline CDR1 and CDR2: MGHRA and YSYEKL. V gave up 2 bases and J gave up 6 bases; unmatched junction bases: 8. The CDR3 is 15 amino acids. The CDR3 DNA sequence: TGCGCCAGCAGCCAAACCGGGACAGGGTCTCGCGAGCAGTACTTC. This sequence encodes CASSQTGTGSREQYF.

The chain is built from TRBV19 and TRBJ1-1; D gene ambiguous. The V end lost 3 bases, the J end lost 0 bases, and 14 bases lay between the germline ends. The length of the CDR3 is 16 residues. Germline assignment: CDR1 LNHDA and CDR2 SQIVND (reference sequence). DNA for the CDR3: TGTGCCAGTAGTATGGGCAGGTTCATCATGAACACTGAAGCTTTCTTT. Translation gives CASSMGRFIMNTEAFF.

The rearrangement joins TRBV6-5 to TRBJ1-1; 9 bases align to TRBD1. CDR3 length: 15 residues. Germline trimming cut 5 bases from V and 4 bases from J; bases unmatched to any gene: 8. Germline V gene data show CDR1 as MNHEY and CDR2 as SVGAGI. The CDR3 bases are TGTGCCAGCAGTACCGGGACAGGGTTTAGCACTGAAGCTTTCTTT. Translating gives CASSTGTGFSTEAFF.

The genes are TRBV19 and TRBJ1-4; unclear D gene. This CDR3 has 13 amino acids. V was shortened by 5 bases and J by 5 bases, with 9 bases between the two germline ends. Germline loops: CDR1 LNHDA, CDR2 SQIVND (reference sequence). CDR3 amino acids: CASSALGNEKLFF. The CDR3 DNA reads TGTGCCAGTAGTGCGCTTGGGAATGAAAAACTGTTTTTT.

This chain uses TRBV6-5 with TRBJ1-2; 7 positions agree with TRBD1. This CDR3 contains 13 residues. The V gene end was trimmed by 7 bases and the J gene end by 8 bases; junction bases not matched to a gene: 10. Germline V lookup: CDR1 MNHEY, CDR2 SVGAGI. For the CDR3, the DNA is TGTGCCAGCAAGGGGGCGGTTTCGGAAGGCTACACCTTC. Amino acids: CASKGAVSEGYTF.

The V gene is TRBV19, the J gene TRBJ1-2; D is perhaps TRBD1 (6 bases). Trimming pared 6 bases from V and 6 bases from J, leaving 14 bases between. Germline-derived CDR1 and CDR2 are LNHDA and SQIVND (reference sequence). The CDR3 totals 13 residues. CDR3 sequence (DNA): TGTGCCAGTAGCAGAGGGGGAGCGGATGGCTACACCTTC. This gives the protein CASSRGGADGYTF.

The chain combines TRBV11-3 with TRBJ2-2; 12 positions match TRBD2. The junction had 8 bases not matched to a gene; V was cut back by 2 bases and J by 7 bases. CDR3 length: 17 residues. Germline lookup yields CDR1 SGHNT and CDR2 YENEEA. The CDR3 loop reads CASSLTRLAGERGELFF. The CDR3 nucleotides read TGTGCCAGCAGCTTAACTCGACTAGCGGGAGAACGCGGGGAGCTGTTTTTT.

V usage is TRBV29-1 and J usage is TRBJ2-1; 14 bases line up with TRBD2. Germline V CDR1 and CDR2: SQVTM, ANQGSEA. The CDR3 runs to 16 residues. V trimming: 6 bases; J trimming: 5 bases; junction bases outside the gene matches: 9. The CDR3 sequence is CSVRGLAGARNNEQFF. The CDR3 nucleotides are TGCAGCGTCCGGGGACTAGCGGGGGCCCGGAACAATGAGCAGTTCTTC.

The chain couples TRBV28 to TRBJ2-5, with 15 bases aligning to TRBD2. The V and J ends lost 5 bases and 7 bases, in that order; junction bases with no gene match: 11. Germline V gene data show CDR1 as MDHEN and CDR2 as SYDVKM. The CDR3 consists of 17 residues. The CDR3 DNA is TGTGCCAGCAGTCCCCGGACTAGCGGGAGGGACATGGGGACCCAGTACTTC. Translation: CASSPRTSGRDMGTQYF. The whole variable domain, filled in from reference TRBV28 and TRBJ2-5, reads DVKVTQSSRYLVKRTGEKVFLECVQDMDHENMFWYRQDPGLGLRLIYFSYDVKMKEKGDIPEGYSVSREKKERFSLILESASTNQTSMYLCASSPRTSGRDMGTQYFGPGTRLLVL.

This chain's CDR3 is CASLEQGPNTEAFF. The CDR3 DNA reads TGTGCCAGCCTTGAGCAAGGACCGAACACTGAAGCTTTCTTT. The chain couples TRBV11-2 to TRBJ1-1, with D uncertain. Trimming removed 8 bases from V and 1 base from J, with 14 bases in between. Germline V gives CDR1 SGHAT, CDR2 FQNNGV. This CDR3 is built from 14 residues.

V and J are TRBV19 and TRBJ2-7; possible D gene TRBD1, 5 bases. This CDR3 is built from 15 residues. Per germline, CDR1 LNHDA and CDR2 SQIVND (reference sequence). Deletions cut 6 bases from V and 3 bases from J, with 18 bases between. CDR3 bases: TGTGCCAGTAGCCTTGGGGCGTTGGGTGGCTACGAGCAGTACTTC. As protein: CASSLGALGGYEQYF.

This chain joins TRBV6-5 and TRBJ2-7, with TRBD2 matching over 7 bases. This CDR3 is built from 13 residues. V shed 3 bases, J shed 7 bases, and the junction held 6 bases outside the gene matches. Germline lookup yields CDR1 MNHEY and CDR2 SVGAGI. The CDR3 bases are TGTGCCAGCAGTTATTTGGGGGGGGGAGAGCAGTACTTC. It translates to CASSYLGGGEQYF.

V is TRBV2 and J is TRBJ2-3; D is uncertain. The CDR3 has 12 residues. The germline V gene has CDR1 SNHLY and CDR2 FYNNEI. Deletions cut 4 bases from V and 4 bases from J, with 6 bases between. The CDR3 here is CASSVSSDTQYF. CDR3 nucleotides: TGTGCCAGCAGTGTGTCGTCAGATACGCAGTATTTT.

This chain joins TRBV11-2 and TRBJ2-3; 8 bases are a match to TRBD1. Trimming removed 0 bases from V and 6 bases from J; junction bases left unmatched: 14. This CDR3 contains 18 residues. Per germline, CDR1 SGHAT and CDR2 FQNNGV. CDR3 bases: TGTGCCAGCAGCTTAGAAGTCCCGCGGACAGGGAGAGCGGATACGCAGTATTTT. Translating gives CASSLEVPRTGRADTQYF.

V and J are TRBV5-1 and TRBJ2-5, with D possibly being TRBD1 (6 bases). The V end was cut by 4 bases, the J end by 3 bases, with 19 bases between. The CDR3 is 16 amino acids. Germline V gene lookup returns CDR1 SGHRS and CDR2 YFSETQ. The CDR3 here is CASSPSGQPAKETQYF. The CDR3 coding sequence is TGCGCCAGCAGCCCAAGCGGACAGCCAGCGAAAGAGACCCAGTACTTC. The variable domain in full, with the rest retrieved from reference TRBV5-1 and TRBJ2-5, is KAGVTQTPRYLIKTRGQQVTLSCSPISGHRSVSWYQQTPGQGLQFLFEYFSETQRNKGNFPGRFSGRQFSNSRSEMNVSTLELGDSALYLCASSPSGQPAKETQYFGPGTRLLVL.

This chain connects TRBV19 to TRBJ1-1; D is possibly TRBD1 (5 bases). Trimming removed 4 bases from V and 4 bases from J, with 22 bases in between. Germline V CDR1 and CDR2: LNHDA, SQIVND (reference sequence). The CDR3 totals 17 residues. As DNA, the CDR3 is TGTGCCAGTAGTACCACCGGTCAGGGTCGGATGAGCACTGAAGCTTTCTTT. It specifies CASSTTGQGRMSTEAFF.

This chain links TRBV7-2 with TRBJ2-7, with 11 positions matching TRBD2. CDR3 size: 15 residues. Germline values: CDR1 SGHTA, CDR2 FQGNSA. Trimming cost V 5 bases and J 2 bases; bases outside gene matches: 5. The CDR3 region is CASSLTGLAAYEQYF. The CDR3 DNA reads as TGTGCCAGCAGCCTCACGGGACTAGCGGCCTACGAGCAGTACTTC.

The genes are TRBV28 and TRBJ1-5; D is unclear. Per the germline V gene, CDR1 is MDHEN and CDR2 is SYDVKM. The V end was cut by 1 base, the J end by 5 bases, with 6 bases between. There are 13 residues in the CDR3. The CDR3 reads CASSLSLHQPQHF. Here the CDR3 DNA reads TGTGCCAGCAGTTTATCCCTCCATCAGCCCCAGCATTTT.

This sequence joins TRBV7-8 and TRBJ2-1; D unclear. The V and J ends lost 3 bases and 9 bases respectively, with 18 bases between them. Germline-derived CDR1 and CDR2 are SGHVS and FQNEAQ. The CDR3 is 15 residues long. The DNA of the CDR3 is TGTGCCAGCAGCTTCGGCGGCTACCTCCAGGTTGAGCAGTTCTTC. It specifies CASSFGGYLQVEQFF. Using reference TRBV7-8 and TRBJ2-1 for the parts outside the CDR3, the full variable domain is GAGVSQSPRYKVAKRGQDVALRCDPISGHVSLFWYQQALGQGPEFLTYFQNEAQLDKSGLPSDRFFAERPEGSVSTLKIQRTQQEDSAVYLCASSFGGYLQVEQFFGPGTRLTVL.

The chain is built from TRBV27 and TRBJ1-1; D is unresolved. The CDR3 extends over 14 amino acids. Germline V gene lookup returns CDR1 MNHEY and CDR2 SMNVEV (reference sequence). Trimming stripped 2 bases from V and 1 base from J, with 8 bases between. The DNA for the CDR3 is TGTGCCAGCAGTTTAGGGCTCGCGAACACTGAAGCTTTCTTT. This gives the protein CASSLGLANTEAFF.

This chain joins TRBV25-1 and TRBJ2-7, with D perhaps matching TRBD2 (6 bases). This CDR3 region has 10 residues. The germline V gene has CDR1 MGHDK and CDR2 SYGVNS. CDR3 loop: CAAAGYEQYF. Here the CDR3 DNA reads TGTGCTGCTGCGGGATACGAGCAGTACTTC.

This clone was detected a few times. This chain connects TRBV5-4 to TRBJ2-2, with D maybe TRBD2 (5 bases). Trimming stripped 4 bases from V and 1 base from J, with 8 bases between. Germline V lookup: CDR1 SGHNT, CDR2 YYREEE (reference sequence). The CDR3 is 14 residues long. CDR3 residues: CASSQAENTGELFF. The CDR3 bases are TGTGCCAGCAGCCAAGCGGAGAACACCGGGGAGCTGTTTTTT.

V and J are TRBV19 and TRBJ2-7; unclear D gene. Trimming cost V 5 bases and J 0 bases, with 14 bases left between them. The CDR3 is 15 amino acids. Germline CDR1 is LNHDA and CDR2 is SQIVND (reference sequence). CDR3 coding DNA: TGTGCCAGTAGTCCGTCCGATCCTCGCTCCTACGAGCAGTACTTC. Protein sequence: CASSPSDPRSYEQYF.